Given below is one T cell receptor beta chain in context. This sample stems from a study of control samples from healthy donors and cancer patients. This CDR3 comprises 15 residues. Germline CDR1 MNHEY, CDR2 SVGEGT. Trimming removed 6 bases at V and 2 bases at J, with 14 bases between. The method was immunoSEQ multiplex PCR; TCRdb's version includes in-frame clones alone and lacks a portion of them. The repertoire has roughly 92,000 clones, 85% to 90% of them found once; the top ten carry around 1.3%. The receptor was isolated from a woman in her forties or fifties in good health. This chain uses TRBV6-2 or TRBV6-3 with TRBJ2-1; maybe TRBD1 (7 bases). The sequenced sample consisted of blood. The CDR3 loop is CASSLTGEAYNEQFF. DNA of the CDR3: TGTGCCAGCAGCCTAACAGGGGAGGCCTACAATGAGCAGTTCTTC.